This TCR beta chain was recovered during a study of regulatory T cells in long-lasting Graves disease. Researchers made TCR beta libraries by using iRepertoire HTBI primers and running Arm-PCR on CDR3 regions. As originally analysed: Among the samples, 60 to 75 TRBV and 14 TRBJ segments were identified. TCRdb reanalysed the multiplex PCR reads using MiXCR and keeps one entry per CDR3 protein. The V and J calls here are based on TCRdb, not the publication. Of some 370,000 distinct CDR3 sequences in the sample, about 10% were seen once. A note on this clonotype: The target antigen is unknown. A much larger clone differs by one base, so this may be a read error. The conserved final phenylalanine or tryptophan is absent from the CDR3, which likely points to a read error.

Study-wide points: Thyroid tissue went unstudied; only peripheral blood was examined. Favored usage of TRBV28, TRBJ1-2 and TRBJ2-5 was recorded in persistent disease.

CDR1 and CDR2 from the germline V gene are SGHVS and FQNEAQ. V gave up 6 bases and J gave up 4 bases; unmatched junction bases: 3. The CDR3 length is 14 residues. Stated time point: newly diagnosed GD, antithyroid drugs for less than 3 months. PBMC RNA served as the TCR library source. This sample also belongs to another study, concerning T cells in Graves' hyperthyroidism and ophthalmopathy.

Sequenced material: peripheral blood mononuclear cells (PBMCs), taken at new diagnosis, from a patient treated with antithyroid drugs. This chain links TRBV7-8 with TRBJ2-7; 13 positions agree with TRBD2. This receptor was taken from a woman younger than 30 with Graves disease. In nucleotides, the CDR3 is TGTGCCAGCAGGGGACTAGCGGGAACATACGAGCAGTACTAC. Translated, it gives CASRGLAGTYEQYY.